This T cell receptor (beta chain) was sequenced for a study of identical twins. General study findings and limits: Invariant MAIT and iNKT cells are populations that could partly confound zero-insertion analyses. Surplus twin overlap in beta out-of-frame sequences was less pronounced.

This CDR3 contains 14 residues. CDR1 is SGHKS and CDR2 is YYEKEE in the germline V gene (reference sequence). Trimming removed 6 bases at V and 0 bases at J, with 12 bases between. As concerns this clonotype: Antigen specificity is unknown.

The cDNA had a unique molecular identifier and a template-switch universal primer site. MiXCR, run by TCRdb on the 5' RACE reads, gives a single entry per CDR3 protein. The sample yields 500,000 to 550,000 distinct CDR3 sequences, 20% to 25% seen once. The sample was also linked to a second study, of yellow fever vaccine responses in identical twins.

The receptor's source is a woman between 18 and 30 years old in good health. This sequence joins TRBV5-5 and TRBJ1-1, with no clear D. The material sequenced was CD4+ T cells sorted from blood. CDR3 DNA sequence: TGTGCCAGCACCTCATTCGCTATGAACACTGAAGCTTTCTTT. Its translation: CASTSFAMNTEAFF.